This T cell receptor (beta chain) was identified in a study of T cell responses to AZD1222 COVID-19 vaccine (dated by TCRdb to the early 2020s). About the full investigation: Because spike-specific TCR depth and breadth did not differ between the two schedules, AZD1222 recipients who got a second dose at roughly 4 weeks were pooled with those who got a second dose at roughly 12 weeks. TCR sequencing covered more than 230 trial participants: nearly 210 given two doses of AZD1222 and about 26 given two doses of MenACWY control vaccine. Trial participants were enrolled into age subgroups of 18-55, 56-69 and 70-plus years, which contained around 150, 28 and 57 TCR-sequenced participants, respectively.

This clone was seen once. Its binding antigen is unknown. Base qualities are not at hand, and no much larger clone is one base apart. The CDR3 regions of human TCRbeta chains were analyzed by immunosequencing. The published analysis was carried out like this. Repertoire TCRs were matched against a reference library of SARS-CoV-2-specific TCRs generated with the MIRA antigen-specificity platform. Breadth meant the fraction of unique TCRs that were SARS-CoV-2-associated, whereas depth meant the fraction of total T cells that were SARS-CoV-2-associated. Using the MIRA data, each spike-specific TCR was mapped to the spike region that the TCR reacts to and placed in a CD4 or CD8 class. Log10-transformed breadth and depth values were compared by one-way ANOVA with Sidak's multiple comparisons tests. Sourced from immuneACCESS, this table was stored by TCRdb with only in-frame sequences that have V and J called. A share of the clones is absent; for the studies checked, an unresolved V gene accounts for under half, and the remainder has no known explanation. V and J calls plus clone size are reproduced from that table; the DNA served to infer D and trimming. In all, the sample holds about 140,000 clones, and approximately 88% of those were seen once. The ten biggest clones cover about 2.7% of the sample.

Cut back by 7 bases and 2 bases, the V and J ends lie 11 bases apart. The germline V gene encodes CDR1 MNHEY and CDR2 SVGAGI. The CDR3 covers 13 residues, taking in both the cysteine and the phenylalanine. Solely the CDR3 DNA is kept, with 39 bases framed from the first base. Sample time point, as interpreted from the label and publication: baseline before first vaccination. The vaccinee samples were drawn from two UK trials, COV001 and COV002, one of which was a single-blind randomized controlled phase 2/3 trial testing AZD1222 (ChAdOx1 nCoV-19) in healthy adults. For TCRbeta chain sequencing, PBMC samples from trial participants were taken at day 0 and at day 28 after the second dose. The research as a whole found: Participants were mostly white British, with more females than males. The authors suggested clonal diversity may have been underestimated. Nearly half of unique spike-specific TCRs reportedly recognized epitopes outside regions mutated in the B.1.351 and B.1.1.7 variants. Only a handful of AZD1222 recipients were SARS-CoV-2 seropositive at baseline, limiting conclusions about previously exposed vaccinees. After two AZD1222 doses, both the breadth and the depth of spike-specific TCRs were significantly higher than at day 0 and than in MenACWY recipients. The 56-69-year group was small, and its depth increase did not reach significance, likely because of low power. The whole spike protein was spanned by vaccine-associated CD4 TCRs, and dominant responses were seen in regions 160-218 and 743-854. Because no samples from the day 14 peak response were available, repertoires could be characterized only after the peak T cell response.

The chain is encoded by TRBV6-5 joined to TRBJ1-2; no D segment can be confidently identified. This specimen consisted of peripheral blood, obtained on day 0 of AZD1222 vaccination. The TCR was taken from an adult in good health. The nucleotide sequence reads TGTGCCAGCACCTACGATGGAAACTATGGCTACACCTTC. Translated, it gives CASTYDGNYGYTF.